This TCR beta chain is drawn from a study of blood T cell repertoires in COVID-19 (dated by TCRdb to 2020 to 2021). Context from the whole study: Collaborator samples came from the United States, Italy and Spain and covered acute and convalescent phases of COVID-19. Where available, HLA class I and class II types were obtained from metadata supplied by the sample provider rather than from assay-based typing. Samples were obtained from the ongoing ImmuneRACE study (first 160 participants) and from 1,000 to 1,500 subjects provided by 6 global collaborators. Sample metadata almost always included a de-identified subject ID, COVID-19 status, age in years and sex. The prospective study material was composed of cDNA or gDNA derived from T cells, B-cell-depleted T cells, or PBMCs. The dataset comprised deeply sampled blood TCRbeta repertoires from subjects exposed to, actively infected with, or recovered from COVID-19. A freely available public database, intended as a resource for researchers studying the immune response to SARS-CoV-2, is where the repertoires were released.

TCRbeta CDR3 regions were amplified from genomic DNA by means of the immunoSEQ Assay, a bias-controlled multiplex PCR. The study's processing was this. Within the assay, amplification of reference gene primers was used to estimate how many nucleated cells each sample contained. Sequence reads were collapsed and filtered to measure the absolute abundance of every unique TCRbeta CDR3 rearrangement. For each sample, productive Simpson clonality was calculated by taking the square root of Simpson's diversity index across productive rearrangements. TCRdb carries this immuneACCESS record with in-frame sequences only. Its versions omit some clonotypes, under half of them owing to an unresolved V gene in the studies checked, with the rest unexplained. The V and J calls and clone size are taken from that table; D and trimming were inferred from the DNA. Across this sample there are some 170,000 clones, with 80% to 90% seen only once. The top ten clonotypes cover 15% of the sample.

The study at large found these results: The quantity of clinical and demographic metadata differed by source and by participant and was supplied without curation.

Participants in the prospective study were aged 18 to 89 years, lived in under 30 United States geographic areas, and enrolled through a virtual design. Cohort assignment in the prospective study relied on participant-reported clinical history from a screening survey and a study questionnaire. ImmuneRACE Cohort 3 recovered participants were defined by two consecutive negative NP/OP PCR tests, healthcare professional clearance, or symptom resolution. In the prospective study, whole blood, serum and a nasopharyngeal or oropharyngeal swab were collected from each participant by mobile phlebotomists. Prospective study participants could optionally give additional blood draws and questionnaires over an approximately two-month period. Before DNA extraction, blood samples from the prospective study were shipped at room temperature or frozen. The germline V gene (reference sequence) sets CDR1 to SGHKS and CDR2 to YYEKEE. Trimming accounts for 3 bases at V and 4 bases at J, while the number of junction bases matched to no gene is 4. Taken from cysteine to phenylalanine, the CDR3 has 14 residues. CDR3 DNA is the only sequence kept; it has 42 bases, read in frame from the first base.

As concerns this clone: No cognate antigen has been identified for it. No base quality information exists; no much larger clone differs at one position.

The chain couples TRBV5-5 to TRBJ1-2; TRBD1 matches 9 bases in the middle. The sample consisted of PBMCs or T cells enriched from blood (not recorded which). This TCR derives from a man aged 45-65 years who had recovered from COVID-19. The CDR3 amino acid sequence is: CASSWATGGYGYTF. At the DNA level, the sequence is TGTGCCAGCAGCTGGGCGACAGGGGGCTATGGCTACACCTTC.